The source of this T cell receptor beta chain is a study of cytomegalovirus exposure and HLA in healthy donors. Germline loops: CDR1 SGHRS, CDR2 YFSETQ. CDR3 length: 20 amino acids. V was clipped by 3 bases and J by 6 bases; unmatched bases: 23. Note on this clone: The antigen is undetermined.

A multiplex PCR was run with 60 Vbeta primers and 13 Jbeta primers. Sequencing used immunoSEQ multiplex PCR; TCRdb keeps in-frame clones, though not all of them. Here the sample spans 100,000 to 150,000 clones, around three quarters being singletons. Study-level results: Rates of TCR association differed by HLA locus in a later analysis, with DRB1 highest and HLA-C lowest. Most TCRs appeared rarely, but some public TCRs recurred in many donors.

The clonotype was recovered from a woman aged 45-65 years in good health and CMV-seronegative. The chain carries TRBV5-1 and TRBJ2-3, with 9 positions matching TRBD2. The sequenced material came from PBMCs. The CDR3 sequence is CASSWARWASGGTGVDTQYF. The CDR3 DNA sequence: TGCGCCAGCAGCTGGGCTAGATGGGCGAGCGGGGGGACTGGGGTGGATACGCAGTATTTT.